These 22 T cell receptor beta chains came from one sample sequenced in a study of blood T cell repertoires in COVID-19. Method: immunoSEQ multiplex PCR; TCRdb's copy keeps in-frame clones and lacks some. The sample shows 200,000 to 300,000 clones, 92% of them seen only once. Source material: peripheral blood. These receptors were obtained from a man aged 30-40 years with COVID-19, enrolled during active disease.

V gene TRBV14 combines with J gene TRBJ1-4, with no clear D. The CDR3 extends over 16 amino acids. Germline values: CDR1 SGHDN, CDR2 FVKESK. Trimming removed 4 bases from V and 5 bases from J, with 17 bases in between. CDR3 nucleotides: TGTGCCAGCAGCCGCCGCCCGTTGGCCATAAATGAAAAACTGTTTTTT. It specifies CASSRRPLAINEKLFF.

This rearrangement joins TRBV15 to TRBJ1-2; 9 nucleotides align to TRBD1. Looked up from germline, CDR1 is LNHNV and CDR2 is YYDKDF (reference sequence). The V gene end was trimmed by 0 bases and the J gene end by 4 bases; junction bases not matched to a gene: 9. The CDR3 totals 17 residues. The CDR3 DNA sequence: TGTGCCACCAGCAGAGATTTGGGGACAGGGTTGGGCTATGGCTACACCTTC. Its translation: CATSRDLGTGLGYGYTF.

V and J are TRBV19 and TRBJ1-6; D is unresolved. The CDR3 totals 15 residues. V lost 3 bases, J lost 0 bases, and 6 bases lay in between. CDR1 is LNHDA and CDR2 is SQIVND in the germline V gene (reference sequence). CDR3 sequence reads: CASSIVFSYNSPLHF. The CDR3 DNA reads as TGTGCCAGTAGTATTGTATTCTCCTATAATTCACCCCTCCACTTT.

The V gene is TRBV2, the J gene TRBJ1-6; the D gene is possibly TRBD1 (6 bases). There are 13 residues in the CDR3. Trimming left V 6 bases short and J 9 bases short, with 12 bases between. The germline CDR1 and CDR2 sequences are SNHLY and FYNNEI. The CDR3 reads CASSNRVPSPLHF. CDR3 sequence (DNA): TGTGCCAGCAGCAACAGGGTTCCTTCACCCCTCCACTTT. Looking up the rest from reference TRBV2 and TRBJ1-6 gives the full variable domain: EPEVTQTPSHQVTQMGQEVILRCVPISNHLYFYWYRQILGQKVEFLVSFYNNEISEKSEIFDDQFSVERPDGSNFTLKIRSTKLEDSAMYFCASSNRVPSPLHFGNGTRLTVT.

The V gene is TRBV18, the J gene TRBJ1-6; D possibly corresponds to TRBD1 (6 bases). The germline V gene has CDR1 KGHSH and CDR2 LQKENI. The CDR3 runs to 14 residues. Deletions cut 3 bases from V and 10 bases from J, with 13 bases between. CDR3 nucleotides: TGTGCCAGCTCACCGGGGGCAGGGGAATCACCCCTCCACTTT. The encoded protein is CASSPGAGESPLHF.

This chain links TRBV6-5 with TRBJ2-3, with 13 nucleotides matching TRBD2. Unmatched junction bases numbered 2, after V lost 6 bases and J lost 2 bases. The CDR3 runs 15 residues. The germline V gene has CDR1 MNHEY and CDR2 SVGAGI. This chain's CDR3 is CASRTSGRITDTQYF. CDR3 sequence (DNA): TGTGCCAGCAGGACTAGCGGGAGGATCACAGATACGCAGTATTTT.

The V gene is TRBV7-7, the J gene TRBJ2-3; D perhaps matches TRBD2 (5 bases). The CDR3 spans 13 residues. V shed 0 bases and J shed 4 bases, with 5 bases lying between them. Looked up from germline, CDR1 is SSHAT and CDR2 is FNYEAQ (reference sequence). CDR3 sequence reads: CASSLAGADTQYF. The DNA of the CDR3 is TGTGCCAGCAGCTTAGCGGGAGCAGATACGCAGTATTTT.

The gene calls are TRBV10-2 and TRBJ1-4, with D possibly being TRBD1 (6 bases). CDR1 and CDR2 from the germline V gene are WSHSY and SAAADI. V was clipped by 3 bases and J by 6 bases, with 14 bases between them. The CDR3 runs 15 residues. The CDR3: CASSDSVKGDEKLFF. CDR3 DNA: TGCGCCAGCAGTGATTCCGTCAAGGGGGATGAAAAACTGTTTTTT.

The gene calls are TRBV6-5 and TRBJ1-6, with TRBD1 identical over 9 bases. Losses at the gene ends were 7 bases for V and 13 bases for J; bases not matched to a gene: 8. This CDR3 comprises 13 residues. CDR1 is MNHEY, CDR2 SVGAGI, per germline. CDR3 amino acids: CASKNGQGLPLHF. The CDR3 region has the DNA TGTGCCAGCAAAAACGGACAGGGGTTGCCCCTCCACTTT.

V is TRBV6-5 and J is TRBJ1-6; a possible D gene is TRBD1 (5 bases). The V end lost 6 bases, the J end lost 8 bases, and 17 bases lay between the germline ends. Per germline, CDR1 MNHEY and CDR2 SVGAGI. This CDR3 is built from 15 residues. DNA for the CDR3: TGTGCCAGCAGACCGATACAGGTCTCGTATTCACCCCTCCACTTT. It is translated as CASRPIQVSYSPLHF.

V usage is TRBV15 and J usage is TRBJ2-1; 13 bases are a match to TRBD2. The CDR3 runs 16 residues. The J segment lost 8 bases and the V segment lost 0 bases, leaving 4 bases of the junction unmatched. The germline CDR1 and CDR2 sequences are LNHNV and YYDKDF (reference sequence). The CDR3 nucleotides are TGTGCCACCAGCAGAGACACTAGCGGGGGGGAGGATGAGCAGTTCTTC. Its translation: CATSRDTSGGEDEQFF. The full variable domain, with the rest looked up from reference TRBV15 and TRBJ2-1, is DAMVIQNPRYQVTQFGKPVTLSCSQTLNHNVMYWYQQKSSQAPKLLFHYYDKDFNNEADTPDNFQSRRPNTSFCFLDIRSPGLGDTAMYLCATSRDTSGGEDEQFFGPGTRLTVL.

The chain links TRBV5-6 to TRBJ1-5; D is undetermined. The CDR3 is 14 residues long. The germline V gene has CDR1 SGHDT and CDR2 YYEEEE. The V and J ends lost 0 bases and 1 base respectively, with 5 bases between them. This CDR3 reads CASSLDSSNQPQHF. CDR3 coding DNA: TGTGCCAGCAGCTTGGATTCAAGCAATCAGCCCCAGCATTTT.

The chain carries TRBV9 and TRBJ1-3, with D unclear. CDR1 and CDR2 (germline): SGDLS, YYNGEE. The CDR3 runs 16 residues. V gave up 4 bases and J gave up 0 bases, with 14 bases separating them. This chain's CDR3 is CASSPTPKISGNTIYF. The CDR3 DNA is TGTGCCAGCAGCCCGACACCCAAGATCTCTGGAAACACCATATATTTT.

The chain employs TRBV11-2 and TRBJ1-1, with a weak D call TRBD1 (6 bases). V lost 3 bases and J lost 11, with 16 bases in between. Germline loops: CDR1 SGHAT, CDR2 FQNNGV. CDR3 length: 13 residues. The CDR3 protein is CASSLGMAQGAFF. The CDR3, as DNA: TGTGCCAGCAGCTTGGGGATGGCCCAGGGGGCTTTCTTT.

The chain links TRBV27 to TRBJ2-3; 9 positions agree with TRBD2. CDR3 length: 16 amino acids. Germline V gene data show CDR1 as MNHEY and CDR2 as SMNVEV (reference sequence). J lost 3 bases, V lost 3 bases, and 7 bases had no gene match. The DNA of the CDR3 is TGTGCCAGCAGTTTTAGCGGGGGAGCGTTGACAGATACGCAGTATTTT. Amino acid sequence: CASSFSGGALTDTQYF.

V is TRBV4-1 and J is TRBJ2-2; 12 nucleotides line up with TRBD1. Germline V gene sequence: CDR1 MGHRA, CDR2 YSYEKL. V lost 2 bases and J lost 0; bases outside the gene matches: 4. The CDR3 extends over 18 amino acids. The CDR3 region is CASSQTGTGGPNTGELFF. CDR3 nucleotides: TGCGCCAGCAGCCAAACTGGGACAGGGGGCCCGAACACCGGGGAGCTGTTTTTT.

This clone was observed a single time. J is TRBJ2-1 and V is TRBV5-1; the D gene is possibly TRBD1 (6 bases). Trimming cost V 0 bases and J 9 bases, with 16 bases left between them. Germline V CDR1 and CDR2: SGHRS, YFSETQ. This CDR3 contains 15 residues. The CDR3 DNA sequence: TGCGCCAGCAGCTTGGGGACAGATCAAATTCTTGAGCAGTTCTTC. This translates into CASSLGTDQILEQFF.

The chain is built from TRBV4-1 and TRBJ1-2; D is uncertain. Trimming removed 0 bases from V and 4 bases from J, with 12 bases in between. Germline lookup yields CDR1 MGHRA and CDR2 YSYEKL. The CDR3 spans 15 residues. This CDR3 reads CASSQDARIVYGYTF. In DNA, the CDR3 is TGCGCCAGCAGCCAAGATGCCAGGATCGTCTATGGCTACACCTTC.

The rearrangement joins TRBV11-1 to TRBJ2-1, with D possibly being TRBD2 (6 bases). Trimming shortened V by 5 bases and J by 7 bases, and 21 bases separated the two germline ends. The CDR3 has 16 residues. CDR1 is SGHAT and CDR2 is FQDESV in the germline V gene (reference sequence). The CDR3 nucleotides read TGTGCCAGCAGCCCCATCCTAGCGATAAGAGGAAATGAGCAGTTCTTC. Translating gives CASSPILAIRGNEQFF.

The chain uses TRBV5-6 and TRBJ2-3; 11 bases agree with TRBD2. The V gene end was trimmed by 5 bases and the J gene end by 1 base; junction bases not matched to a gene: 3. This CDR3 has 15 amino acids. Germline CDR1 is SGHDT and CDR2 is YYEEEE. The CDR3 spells CASRELAGGTDTQYF. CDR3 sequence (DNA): TGTGCCAGCAGGGAACTAGCGGGGGGCACAGATACGCAGTATTTT. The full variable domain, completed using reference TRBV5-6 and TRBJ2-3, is DAGVTQSPTHLIKTRGQQVTLRCSPKSGHDTVSWYQQALGQGPQFIFQYYEEEERQRGNFPDRFSGHQFPNYSSELNVNALLLGDSALYLCASRELAGGTDTQYFGPGTRLTVL.

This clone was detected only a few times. The CDR3 coding sequence is TGTGCCAGCTCACCTCCGGGACAGGGACCTATGAACACTGAAGCTTTCTTT. Protein sequence: CASSPPGQGPMNTEAFF. The chain uses TRBV18 and TRBJ1-1; 9 bases match TRBD1. Trimming removed 3 bases from V and 0 bases from J; junction bases left unmatched: 8. Germline CDR1 is KGHSH and CDR2 is LQKENI. This CDR3 is built from 17 residues.

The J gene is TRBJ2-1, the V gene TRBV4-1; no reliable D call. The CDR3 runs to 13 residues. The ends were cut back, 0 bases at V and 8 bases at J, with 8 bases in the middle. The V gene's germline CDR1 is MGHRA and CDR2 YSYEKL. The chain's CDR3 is CASSQDPDYEQFF. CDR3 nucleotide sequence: TGCGCCAGCAGCCAAGACCCTGACTATGAGCAGTTCTTC.